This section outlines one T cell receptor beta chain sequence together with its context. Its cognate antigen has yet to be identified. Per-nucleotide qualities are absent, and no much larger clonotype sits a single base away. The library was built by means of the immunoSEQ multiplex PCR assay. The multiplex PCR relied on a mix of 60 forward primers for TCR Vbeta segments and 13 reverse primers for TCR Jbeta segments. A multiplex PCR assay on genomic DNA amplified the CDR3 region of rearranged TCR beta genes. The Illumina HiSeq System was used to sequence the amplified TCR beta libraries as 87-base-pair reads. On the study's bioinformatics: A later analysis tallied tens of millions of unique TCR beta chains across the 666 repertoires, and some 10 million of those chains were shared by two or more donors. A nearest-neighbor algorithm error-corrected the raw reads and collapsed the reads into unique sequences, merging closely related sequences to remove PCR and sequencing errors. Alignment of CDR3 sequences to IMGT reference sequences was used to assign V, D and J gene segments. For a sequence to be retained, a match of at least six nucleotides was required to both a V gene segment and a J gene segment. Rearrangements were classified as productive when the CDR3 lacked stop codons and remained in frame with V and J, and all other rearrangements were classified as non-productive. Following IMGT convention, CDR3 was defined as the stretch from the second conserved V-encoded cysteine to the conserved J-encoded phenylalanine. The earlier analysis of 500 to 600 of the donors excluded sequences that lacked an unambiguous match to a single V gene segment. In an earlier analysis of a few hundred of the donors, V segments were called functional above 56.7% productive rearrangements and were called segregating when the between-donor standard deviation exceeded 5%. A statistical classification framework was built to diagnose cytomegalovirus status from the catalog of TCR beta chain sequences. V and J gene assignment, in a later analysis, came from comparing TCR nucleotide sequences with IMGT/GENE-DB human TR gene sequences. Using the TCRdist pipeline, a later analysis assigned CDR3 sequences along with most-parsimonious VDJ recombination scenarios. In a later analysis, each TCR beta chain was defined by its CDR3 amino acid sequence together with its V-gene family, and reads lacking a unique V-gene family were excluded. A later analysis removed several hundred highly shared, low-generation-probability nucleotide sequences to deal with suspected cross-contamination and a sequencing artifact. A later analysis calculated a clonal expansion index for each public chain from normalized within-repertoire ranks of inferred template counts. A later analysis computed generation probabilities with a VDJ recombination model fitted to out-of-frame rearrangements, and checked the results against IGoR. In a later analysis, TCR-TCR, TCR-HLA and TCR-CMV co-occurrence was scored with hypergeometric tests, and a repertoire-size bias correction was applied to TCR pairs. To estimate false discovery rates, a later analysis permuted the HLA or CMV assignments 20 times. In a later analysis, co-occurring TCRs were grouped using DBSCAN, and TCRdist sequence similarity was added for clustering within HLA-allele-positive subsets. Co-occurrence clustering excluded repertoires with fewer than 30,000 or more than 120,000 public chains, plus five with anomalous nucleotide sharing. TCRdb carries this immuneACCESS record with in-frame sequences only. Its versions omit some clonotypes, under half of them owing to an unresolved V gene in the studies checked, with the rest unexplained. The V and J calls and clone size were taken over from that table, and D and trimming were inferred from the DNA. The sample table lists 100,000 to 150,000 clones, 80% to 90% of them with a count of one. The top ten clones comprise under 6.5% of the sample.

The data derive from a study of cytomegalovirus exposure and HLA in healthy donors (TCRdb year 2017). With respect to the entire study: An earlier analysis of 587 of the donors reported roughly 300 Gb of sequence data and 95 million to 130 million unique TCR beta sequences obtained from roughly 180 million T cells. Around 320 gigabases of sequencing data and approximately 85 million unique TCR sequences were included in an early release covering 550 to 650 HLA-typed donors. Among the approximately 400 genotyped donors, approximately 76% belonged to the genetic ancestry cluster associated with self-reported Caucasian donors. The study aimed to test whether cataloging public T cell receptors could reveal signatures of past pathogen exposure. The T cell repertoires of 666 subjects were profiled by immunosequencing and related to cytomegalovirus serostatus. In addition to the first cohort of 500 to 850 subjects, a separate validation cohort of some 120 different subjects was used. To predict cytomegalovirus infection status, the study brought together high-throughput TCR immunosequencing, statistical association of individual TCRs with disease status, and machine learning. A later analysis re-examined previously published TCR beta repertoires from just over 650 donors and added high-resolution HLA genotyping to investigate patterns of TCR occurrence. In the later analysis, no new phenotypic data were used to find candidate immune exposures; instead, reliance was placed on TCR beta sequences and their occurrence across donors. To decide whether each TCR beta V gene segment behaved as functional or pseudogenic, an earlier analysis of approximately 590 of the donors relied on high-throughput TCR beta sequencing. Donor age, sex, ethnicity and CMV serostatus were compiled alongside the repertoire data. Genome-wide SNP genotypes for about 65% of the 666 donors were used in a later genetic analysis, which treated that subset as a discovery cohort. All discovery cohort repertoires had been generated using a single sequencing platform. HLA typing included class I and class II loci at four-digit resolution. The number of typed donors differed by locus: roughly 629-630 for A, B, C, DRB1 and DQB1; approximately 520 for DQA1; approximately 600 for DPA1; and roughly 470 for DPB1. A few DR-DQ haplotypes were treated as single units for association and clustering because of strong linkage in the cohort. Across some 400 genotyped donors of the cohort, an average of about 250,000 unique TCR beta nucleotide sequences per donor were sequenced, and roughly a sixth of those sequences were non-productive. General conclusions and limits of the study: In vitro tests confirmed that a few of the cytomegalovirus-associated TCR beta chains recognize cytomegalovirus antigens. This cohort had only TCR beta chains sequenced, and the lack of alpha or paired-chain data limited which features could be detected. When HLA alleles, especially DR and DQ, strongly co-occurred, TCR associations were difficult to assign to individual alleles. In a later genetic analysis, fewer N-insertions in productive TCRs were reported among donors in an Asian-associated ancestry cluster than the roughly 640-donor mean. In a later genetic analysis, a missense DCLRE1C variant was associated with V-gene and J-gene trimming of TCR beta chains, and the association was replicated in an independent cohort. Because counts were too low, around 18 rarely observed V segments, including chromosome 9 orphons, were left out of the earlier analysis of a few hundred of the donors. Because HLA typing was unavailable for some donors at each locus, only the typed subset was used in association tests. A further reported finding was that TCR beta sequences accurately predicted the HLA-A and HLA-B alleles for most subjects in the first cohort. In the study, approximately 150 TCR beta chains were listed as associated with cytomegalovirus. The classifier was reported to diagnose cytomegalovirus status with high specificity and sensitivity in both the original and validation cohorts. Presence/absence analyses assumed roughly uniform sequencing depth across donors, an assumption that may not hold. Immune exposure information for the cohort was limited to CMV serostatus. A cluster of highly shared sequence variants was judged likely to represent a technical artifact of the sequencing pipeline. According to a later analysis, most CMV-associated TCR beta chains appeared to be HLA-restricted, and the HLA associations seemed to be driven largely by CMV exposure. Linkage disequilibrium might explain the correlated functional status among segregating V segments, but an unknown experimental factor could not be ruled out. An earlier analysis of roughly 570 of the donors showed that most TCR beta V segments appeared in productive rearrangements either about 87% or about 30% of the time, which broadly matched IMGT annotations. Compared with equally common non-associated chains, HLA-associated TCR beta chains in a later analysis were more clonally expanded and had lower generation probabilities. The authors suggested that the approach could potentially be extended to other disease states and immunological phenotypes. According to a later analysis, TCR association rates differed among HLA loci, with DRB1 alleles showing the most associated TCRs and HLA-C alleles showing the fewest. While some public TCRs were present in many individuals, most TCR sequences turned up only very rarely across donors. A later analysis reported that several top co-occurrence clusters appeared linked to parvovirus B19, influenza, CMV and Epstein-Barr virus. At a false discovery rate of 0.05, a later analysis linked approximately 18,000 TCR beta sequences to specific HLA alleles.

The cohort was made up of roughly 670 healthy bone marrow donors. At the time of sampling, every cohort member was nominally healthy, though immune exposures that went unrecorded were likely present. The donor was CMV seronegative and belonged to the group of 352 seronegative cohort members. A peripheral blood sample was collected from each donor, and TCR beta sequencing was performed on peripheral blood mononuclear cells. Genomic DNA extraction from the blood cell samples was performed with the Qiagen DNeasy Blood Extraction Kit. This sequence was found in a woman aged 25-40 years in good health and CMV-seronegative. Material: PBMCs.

The nucleotide sequence is given as TGTGCCAGCAGCTCCGAGGGGGCCCCCTCGGATACGCAGTATTTT. Its translation reads: CASSSEGAPSDTQYF. The sequence is built from TRBV11-3 and TRBJ2-3; 7 junctional bases match TRBD1. V and J are trimmed by 4 bases and 6 bases, and the gene matches miss 10 bases of the junction. Including cysteine and phenylalanine, the CDR3 has 15 amino acids. Kept here is only the CDR3 DNA, which spans 45 bases and is read in frame from base 1. The CDR1 and CDR2 encoded by the germline V gene are SGHNT and YENEEA.